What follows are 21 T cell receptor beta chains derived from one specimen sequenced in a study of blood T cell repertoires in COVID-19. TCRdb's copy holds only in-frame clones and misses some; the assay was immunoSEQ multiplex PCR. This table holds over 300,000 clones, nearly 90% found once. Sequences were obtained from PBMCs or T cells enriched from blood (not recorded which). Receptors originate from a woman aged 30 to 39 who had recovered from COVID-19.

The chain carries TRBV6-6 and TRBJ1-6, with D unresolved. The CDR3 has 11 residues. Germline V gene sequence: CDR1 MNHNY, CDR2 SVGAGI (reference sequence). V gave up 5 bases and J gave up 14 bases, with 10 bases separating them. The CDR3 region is CASSPLEALHF. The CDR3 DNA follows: TGTGCCAGCAGTCCCCTTGAGGCCCTCCACTTT.

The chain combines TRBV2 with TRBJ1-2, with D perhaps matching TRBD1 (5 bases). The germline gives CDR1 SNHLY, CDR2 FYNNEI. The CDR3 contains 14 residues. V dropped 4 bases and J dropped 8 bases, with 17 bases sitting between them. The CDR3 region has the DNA TGTGCCAGCAGTGTAGGGCAGGGCTTGCGCGGCTACACCTTC. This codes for CASSVGQGLRGYTF.

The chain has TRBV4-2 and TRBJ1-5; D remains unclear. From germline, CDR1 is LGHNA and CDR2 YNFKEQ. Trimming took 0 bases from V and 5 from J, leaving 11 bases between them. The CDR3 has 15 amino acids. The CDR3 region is CASSQDSSGYQPQHF. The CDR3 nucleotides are TGTGCCAGCAGCCAAGATTCGAGCGGGTATCAGCCCCAGCATTTT.

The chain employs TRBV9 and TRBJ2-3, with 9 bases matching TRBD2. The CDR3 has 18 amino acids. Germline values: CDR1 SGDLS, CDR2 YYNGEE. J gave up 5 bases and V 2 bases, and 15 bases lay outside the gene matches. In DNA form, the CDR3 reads TGTGCCAGCAGCGTCCCCACGACTAGCGGAAACGCAGGAGATACGCAGTATTTT. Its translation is CASSVPTTSGNAGDTQYF.

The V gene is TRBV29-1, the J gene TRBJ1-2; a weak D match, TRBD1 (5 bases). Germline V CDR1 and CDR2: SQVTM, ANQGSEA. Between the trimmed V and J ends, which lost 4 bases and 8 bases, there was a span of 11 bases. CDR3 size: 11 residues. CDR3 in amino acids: CSVGGDHGYTF. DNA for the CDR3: TGCAGCGTTGGGGGGGACCACGGCTACACCTTC.

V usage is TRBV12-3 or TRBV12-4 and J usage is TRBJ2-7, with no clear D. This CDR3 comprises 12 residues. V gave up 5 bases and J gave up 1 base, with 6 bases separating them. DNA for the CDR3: TGTGCCAGCAGTCCCCAGTCCTACGAGCAGTACTTC. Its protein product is CASSPQSYEQYF.

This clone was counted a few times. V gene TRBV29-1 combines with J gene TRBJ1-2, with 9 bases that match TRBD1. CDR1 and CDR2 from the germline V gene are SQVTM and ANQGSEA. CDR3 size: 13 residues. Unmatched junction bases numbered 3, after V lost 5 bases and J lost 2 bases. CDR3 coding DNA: TGCAGCGTTCGGGACAGGGACAACTATGGCTACACCTTC. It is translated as CSVRDRDNYGYTF.

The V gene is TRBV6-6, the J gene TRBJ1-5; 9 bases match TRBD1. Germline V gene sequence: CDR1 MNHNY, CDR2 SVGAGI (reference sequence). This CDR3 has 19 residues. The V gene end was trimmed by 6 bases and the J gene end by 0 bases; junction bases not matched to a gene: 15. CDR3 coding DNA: TGTGCCAGCAGCTTGCCCGGGACAGGGCCCGAATATAGCAATCAGCCCCAGCATTTT. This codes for CASSLPGTGPEYSNQPQHF.

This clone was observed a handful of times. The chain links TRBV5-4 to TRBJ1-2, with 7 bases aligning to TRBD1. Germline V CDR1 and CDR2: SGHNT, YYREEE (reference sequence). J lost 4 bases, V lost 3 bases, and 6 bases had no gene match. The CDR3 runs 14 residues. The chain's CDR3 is CASSSVGQPYGYTF. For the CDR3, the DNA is TGTGCCAGCAGCTCGGTGGGACAGCCCTATGGCTACACCTTC.

As DNA, the CDR3 is TGTGCCAGCAGTTTAACCCAACATCTTGTGGGCAATCAGCCCCAGCATTTT. Translation: CASSLTQHLVGNQPQHF. This sequence joins TRBV28 and TRBJ1-5; D gene unclear. Trimming pared 2 bases from V and 2 bases from J, leaving 16 bases between. The CDR3 totals 17 residues. Per germline, CDR1 MDHEN and CDR2 SYDVKM.

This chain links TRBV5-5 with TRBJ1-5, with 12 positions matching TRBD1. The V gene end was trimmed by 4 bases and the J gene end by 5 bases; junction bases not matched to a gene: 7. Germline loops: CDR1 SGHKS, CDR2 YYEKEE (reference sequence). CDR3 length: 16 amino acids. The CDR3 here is CASSAGTGGRDQPQHF. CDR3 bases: TGTGCCAGCAGCGCGGGGACAGGGGGCCGGGATCAGCCCCAGCATTTT.

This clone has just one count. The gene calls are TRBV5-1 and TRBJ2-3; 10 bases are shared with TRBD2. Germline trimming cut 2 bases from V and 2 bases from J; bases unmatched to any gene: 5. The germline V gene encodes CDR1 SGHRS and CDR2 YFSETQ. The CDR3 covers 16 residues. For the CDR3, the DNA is TGCGCCAGCAGCTTCAGCGGGGGGGCCGTCACAGATACGCAGTATTTT. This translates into CASSFSGGAVTDTQYF.

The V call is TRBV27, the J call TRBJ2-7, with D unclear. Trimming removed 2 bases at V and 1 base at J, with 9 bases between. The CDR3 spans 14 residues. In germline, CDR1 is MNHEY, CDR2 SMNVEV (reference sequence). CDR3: CASSLGSASYEQYF. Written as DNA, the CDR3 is TGTGCCAGCAGTTTAGGCAGTGCATCCTACGAGCAGTACTTC.

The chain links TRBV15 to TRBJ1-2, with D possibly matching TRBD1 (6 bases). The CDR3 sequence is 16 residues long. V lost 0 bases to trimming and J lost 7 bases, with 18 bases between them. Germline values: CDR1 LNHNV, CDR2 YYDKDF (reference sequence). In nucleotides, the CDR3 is TGTGCCACCAGCAGAGATCGAGTTGAGGGGGAGTCTGGCTACACCTTC. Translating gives CATSRDRVEGESGYTF.

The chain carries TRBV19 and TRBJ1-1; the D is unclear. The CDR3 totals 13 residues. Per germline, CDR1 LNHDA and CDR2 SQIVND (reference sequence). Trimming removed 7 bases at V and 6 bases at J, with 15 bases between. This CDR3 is CASIALFNAEAFF. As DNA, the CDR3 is TGTGCCAGTATCGCGCTGTTTAACGCTGAAGCTTTCTTT.

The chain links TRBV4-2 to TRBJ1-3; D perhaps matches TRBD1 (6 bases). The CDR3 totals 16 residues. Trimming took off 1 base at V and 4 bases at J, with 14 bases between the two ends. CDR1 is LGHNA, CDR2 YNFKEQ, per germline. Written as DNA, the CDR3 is TGTGCCAGCAGCCAAGTGACCGGGACACTAGGAAACACCATATATTTT. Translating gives CASSQVTGTLGNTIYF.

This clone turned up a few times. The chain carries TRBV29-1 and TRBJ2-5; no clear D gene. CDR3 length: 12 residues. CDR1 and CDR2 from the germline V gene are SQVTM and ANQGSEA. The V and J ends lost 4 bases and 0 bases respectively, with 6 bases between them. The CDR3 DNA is TGCAGCGTTGTACAGTACCAAGAGACCCAGTACTTC. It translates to CSVVQYQETQYF. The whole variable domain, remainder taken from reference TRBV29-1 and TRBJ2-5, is SAVISQKPSRDICQRGTSLTIQCQVDSQVTMMFWYRQQPGQSLTLIATANQGSEATYESGFVIDKFPISRPNLTFSTLTVSNMSPEDSSIYLCSVVQYQETQYFGPGTRLLVL.

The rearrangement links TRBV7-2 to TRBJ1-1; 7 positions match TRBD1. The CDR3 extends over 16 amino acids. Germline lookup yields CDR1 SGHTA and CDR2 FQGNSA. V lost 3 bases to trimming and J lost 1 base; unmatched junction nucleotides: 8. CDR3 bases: TGTGCCAGCAGCTTGAACGAGGACAGGTGGAACACTGAAGCTTTCTTT. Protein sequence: CASSLNEDRWNTEAFF.

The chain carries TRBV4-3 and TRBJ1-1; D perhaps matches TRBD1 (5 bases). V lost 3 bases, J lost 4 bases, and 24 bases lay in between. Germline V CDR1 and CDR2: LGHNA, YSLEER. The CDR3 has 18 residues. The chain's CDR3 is CASSQETPQARRGTEAFF. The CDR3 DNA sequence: TGCGCCAGCAGCCAGGAGACCCCTCAGGCTCGAAGGGGCACTGAAGCTTTCTTT.

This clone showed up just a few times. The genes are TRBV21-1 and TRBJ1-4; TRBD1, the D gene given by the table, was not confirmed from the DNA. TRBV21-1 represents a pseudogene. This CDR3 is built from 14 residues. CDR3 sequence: CASSPRTGGRELFF. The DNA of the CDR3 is TGTGCCAGCAGCCCCCGGACAGGGGGCAGGGAACTGTTTTTT.

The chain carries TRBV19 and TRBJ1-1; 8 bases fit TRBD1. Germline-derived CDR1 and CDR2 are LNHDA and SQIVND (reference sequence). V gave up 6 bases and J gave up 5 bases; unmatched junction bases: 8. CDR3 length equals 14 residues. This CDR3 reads CASSPTGGWTEAFF. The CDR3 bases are TGTGCCAGTAGCCCAACAGGGGGATGGACTGAAGCTTTCTTT. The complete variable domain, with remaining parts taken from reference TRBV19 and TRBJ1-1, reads DGGITQSPKYLFRKEGQNVTLSCEQNLNHDAMYWYRQDPGQGLRLIYYSQIVNDFQKGDIAEGYSVSREKKESFPLTVTSAQKNPTAFYLCASSPTGGWTEAFFGQGTRLTVV.